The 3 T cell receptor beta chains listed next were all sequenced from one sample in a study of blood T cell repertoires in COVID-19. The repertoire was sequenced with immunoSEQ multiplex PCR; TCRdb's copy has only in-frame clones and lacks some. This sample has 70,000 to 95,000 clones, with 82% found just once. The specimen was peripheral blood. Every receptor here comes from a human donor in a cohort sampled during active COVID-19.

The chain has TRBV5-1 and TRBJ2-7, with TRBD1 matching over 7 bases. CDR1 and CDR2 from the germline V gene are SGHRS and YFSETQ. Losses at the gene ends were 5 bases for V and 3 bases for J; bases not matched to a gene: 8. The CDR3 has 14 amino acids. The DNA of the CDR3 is TGCGCCAGCAGACTCCGGGACAGCCTCTACGAGCAGTACTTC. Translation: CASRLRDSLYEQYF. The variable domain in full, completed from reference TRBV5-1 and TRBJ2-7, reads KAGVTQTPRYLIKTRGQQVTLSCSPISGHRSVSWYQQTPGQGLQFLFEYFSETQRNKGNFPGRFSGRQFSNSRSEMNVSTLELGDSALYLCASRLRDSLYEQYFGPGTRLTVT.

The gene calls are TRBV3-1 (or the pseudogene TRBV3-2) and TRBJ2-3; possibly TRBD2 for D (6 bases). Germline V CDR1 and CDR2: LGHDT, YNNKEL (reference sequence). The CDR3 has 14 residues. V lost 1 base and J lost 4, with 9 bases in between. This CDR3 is CASSQGGGADTQYF. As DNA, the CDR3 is TGTGCCAGCAGCCAAGGAGGCGGGGCAGATACGCAGTATTTT.

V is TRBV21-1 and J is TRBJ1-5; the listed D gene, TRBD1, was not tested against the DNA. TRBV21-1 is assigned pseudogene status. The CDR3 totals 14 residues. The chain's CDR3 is CASTQNQGGQPQHF. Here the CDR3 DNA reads TGTGCCAGCACGCAAAACCAGGGCGGTCAGCCCCAGCATTTT.